One sample yielded the 14 T cell receptor beta chains listed below, sequenced in a study of OX40 agonist ivuxolimab in advanced cancers. Sequencing used immunoSEQ multiplex PCR; TCRdb keeps in-frame clones, though not all of them. The table has some 63,000 clones, more than 80% seen once. The sample consisted of CD4+ or CD8+ T cells sorted from blood, taken in a trial of the OX40 agonist ivuxolimab. These receptors all come from an adult with an advanced solid tumor such as melanoma, head and neck, liver or kidney cancer.

The chain combines TRBV19 with TRBJ2-1; unclear D gene. Germline CDR1 reads LNHDA; CDR2 reads SQIVND (reference sequence). This CDR3 spans 14 amino acids. The V end was cut by 5 bases, the J end by 0 bases, with 8 bases between. The CDR3 sequence: CASSPWSSYNEQFF. CDR3 nucleotide sequence: TGTGCCAGTAGTCCCTGGAGCTCCTACAATGAGCAGTTCTTC.

This clone was recorded once. V usage is TRBV5-1 and J usage is TRBJ2-5; D is unresolved. The ends were cut back, 4 bases at V and 8 bases at J, with 12 bases in the middle. Germline CDR1 and CDR2: SGHRS and YFSETQ. The CDR3 totals 12 residues. The CDR3 nucleotides read TGCGCCAGCAGCCGAGATGTCAATACCCAGTACTTC. Translating gives CASSRDVNTQYF.

The chain couples TRBV5-4 to TRBJ1-1; D unclear. The CDR3 totals 15 residues. V lost 4 bases to trimming and J lost 5 bases, with 18 bases between them. The germline CDR1 and CDR2 sequences are SGHNT and YYREEE (reference sequence). This chain's CDR3 is CASSQVTALKTEAFF. Written as DNA, the CDR3 is TGTGCCAGCAGCCAAGTAACGGCTCTAAAAACTGAAGCTTTCTTT.

This rearrangement joins TRBV6-5 to TRBJ1-5; the match to TRBD1 covers 8 bases. Per germline, CDR1 MNHEY and CDR2 SVGAGI. This CDR3 is 15 amino acids long. The trim removed 6 bases at V and 4 bases at J, leaving 8 bases unmatched. CDR3 sequence reads: CASRPRTGNNQPQHF. CDR3 in DNA: TGTGCCAGCAGACCCCGGACAGGGAATAATCAGCCCCAGCATTTT.

The chain joins TRBV27 to TRBJ1-3; D perhaps matches TRBD1 (6 bases). Germline V gene sequence: CDR1 MNHEY, CDR2 SMNVEV (reference sequence). The CDR3 is 17 residues long. Trimming cost V 2 bases and J 6 bases, with 20 bases left between them. The CDR3 protein is CASSLEPGGEVENTIYF. The CDR3 region has the DNA TGTGCCAGCAGTTTAGAACCGGGGGGCGAAGTGGAAAACACCATATATTTT.

This rearrangement joins TRBV7-2 to TRBJ2-1, with D perhaps TRBD2 (5 bases). Germline lookup yields CDR1 SGHTA and CDR2 FQGNSA. The CDR3 is 17 residues long. Trimming removed 5 bases from V and 2 bases from J, with 19 bases in between. The CDR3 DNA follows: TGTGCCAGCAGCCAGCTCTTCACCCCCGGGGCCTACAATGAGCAGTTCTTC. Amino acid sequence: CASSQLFTPGAYNEQFF.

The chain is built from TRBV10-3 and TRBJ1-1; TRBD1 matches 7 bases. The CDR3 length is 13 residues. Germline CDR1 and CDR2: ENHRY and SYGVKD. Unmatched junction bases numbered 6, after V lost 10 bases and J lost 1 base. The CDR3 here is CATRGQWNTEAFF. CDR3 nucleotide sequence: TGTGCCACCAGGGGACAGTGGAACACTGAAGCTTTCTTT.

The chain uses TRBV5-4 and TRBJ2-5; unclear D gene. The CDR3 sequence is 15 residues long. The V and J ends lost 0 bases and 1 base respectively, with 10 bases between them. CDR1 is SGHNT and CDR2 is YYREEE in the germline V gene (reference sequence). The CDR3 here is CASSLAKEIQETQYF. The CDR3 DNA follows: TGTGCCAGCAGCTTGGCCAAGGAGATCCAAGAGACCCAGTACTTC.

The chain joins TRBV6-4 to TRBJ2-1; TRBD2 aligns across 14 bases. V shed 0 bases and J 2 bases; nucleotides not matched to a gene: 0. The CDR3 runs to 17 residues. Per germline, CDR1 MRHNA and CDR2 SNTAGT. CDR3 in DNA: TGTGCCAGCAGTGACTCGGGACTAGCGGGGGCCTACAATGAGCAGTTCTTC. The encoded protein is CASSDSGLAGAYNEQFF.

V usage is TRBV11-2 and J usage is TRBJ2-1, with 7 bases lining up with TRBD2. J was trimmed by 7 bases and V by 6 bases; bases with no gene match: 6. This CDR3 has 13 residues. CDR1 SGHAT and CDR2 FQNNGV come from the germline V gene. CDR3 DNA: TGTGCCAGCAGGACACCGGGGGGAAATGAGCAGTTCTTC. Translated: CASRTPGGNEQFF. The whole variable domain, filled in from reference TRBV11-2 and TRBJ2-1, reads EAGVAQSPRYKIIEKRQSVAFWCNPISGHATLYWYQQILGQGPKLLIQFQNNGVVDDSQLPKDRFSAERLKGVDSTLKIQPAKLEDSAVYLCASRTPGGNEQFFGPGTRLTVL.

J is TRBJ1-2 and V is TRBV27; 9 bases are a match to TRBD1. The germline V gene encodes CDR1 MNHEY and CDR2 SMNVEV (reference sequence). After removal of 3 bases from V and 4 bases from J, the junction contained 3 bases not matched to a gene. The CDR3 has 14 amino acids. The CDR3 spells CASSLGQGLYGYTF. The CDR3 DNA sequence: TGTGCCAGCAGTTTGGGACAGGGACTCTATGGCTACACCTTC.

The chain is built from TRBV6-5 and TRBJ2-3; D not resolved. Per the germline V gene, CDR1 is MNHEY and CDR2 is SVGAGI. The CDR3 loop spans 11 amino acids. V lost 4 bases to trimming and J lost 6 bases, with 5 bases between them. Here the CDR3 reads CASSWGDTQYF. Written as DNA, the CDR3 is TGTGCCAGCAGTTGGGGTGATACGCAGTATTTT.

The rearrangement links TRBV27 to TRBJ2-7; 10 bases are a match to TRBD1. CDR3 length: 14 residues. Trimming took 5 bases from V and 2 from J; bases not matched to a gene: 3. The germline V gene encodes CDR1 MNHEY and CDR2 SMNVEV (reference sequence). The chain's CDR3 is CASSQGQGTYEQYF. CDR3 bases: TGTGCCAGCAGTCAGGGACAGGGGACCTACGAGCAGTACTTC.

The chain has TRBV7-6 and TRBJ2-2; 11 bases match TRBD2. Germline loops: CDR1 SGHVS, CDR2 FNYEAQ. J gave up 1 base and V 3 bases, and 4 bases lay outside the gene matches. This CDR3 has 17 residues. The CDR3 loop is CASSLFGLAGNTGELFF. The CDR3 DNA sequence: TGTGCCAGCAGCTTGTTCGGACTAGCGGGGAACACCGGGGAGCTGTTTTTT.